This T cell receptor (beta chain) came from a study of CD4 T cells in relation to SARS-CoV-2 and coronaviruses. Background on the study: The HLA restriction of the shared crossreactive spike epitopes was mapped.

The unexposed donors gave CD4+ T cells in 2011-2018, prior to COVID-19. Isolation of CD4+ T cells took place after less than 13 days in culture. Turning to this clone: What it recognizes is unknown.

V was shortened by 4 bases and J by 4 bases, with 6 bases between the two germline ends. Per the germline V gene, CDR1 is LGHDT and CDR2 is YNNKEL (reference sequence). The CDR3 totals 12 residues. Method: immunoSEQ multiplex PCR; TCRdb's copy keeps in-frame clones and lacks some. The table lists approximately 20,000 clones, roughly 80% of them singletons, with roughly 15% in the top ten. The source is a human donor in good health. The gene calls are TRBV3-1 (or the pseudogene TRBV3-2) and TRBJ2-3; D ambiguous. The specimen sequenced was CD4+ T cells from PBMCs, cultured in vitro. CDR3 nucleotide sequence: TGTGCCAGCAGCCCGAGACCAGATACGCAGTATTTT. It yields the protein CASSPRPDTQYF.